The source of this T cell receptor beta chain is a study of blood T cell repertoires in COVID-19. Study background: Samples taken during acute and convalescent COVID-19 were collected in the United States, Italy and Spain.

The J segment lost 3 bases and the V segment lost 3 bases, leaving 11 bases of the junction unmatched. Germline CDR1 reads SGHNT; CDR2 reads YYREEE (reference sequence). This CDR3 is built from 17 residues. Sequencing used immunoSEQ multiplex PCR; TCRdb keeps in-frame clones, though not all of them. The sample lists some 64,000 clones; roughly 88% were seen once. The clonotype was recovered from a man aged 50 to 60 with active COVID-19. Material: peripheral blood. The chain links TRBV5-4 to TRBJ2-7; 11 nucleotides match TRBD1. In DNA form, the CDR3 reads TGTGCCAGCAGCTACGGGGACAGGGGGGACTCGAACTACGAGCAGTACTTC. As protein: CASSYGDRGDSNYEQYF.